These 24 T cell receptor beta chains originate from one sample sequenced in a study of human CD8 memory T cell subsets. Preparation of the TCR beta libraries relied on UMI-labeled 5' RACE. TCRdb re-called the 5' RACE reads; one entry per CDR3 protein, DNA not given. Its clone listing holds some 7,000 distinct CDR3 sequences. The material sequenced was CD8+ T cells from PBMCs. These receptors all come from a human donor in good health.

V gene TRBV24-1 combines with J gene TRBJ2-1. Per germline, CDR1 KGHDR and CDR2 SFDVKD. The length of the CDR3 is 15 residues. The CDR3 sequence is CATSDAGTTHNEQFF.

The CDR3: CSVDGSSANYGYTF. J is TRBJ1-2 and V is TRBV29-1. In germline, CDR1 is SQVTM, CDR2 ANQGSEA. The CDR3 spans 14 residues.

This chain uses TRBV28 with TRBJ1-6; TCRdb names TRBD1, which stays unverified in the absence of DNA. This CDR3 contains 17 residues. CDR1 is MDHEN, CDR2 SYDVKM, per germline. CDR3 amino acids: CASSLIQGAGWDSPLHF.

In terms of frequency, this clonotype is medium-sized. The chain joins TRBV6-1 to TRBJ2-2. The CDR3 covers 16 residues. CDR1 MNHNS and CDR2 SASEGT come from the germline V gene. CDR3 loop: CASYPWPTVDTGELFF.

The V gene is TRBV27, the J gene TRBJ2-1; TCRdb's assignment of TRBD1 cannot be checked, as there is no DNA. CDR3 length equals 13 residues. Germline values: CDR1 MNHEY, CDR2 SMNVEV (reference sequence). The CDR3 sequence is CASSWSPLNEQFF.

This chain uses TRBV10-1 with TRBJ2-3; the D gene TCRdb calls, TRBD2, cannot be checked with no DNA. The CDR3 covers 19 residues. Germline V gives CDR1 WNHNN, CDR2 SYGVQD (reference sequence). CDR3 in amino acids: CASSTRTSGRAFRTDTQYF.

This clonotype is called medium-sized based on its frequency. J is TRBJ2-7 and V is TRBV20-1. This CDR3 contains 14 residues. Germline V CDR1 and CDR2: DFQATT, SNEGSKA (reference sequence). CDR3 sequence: CSARVETLGYEQYF.

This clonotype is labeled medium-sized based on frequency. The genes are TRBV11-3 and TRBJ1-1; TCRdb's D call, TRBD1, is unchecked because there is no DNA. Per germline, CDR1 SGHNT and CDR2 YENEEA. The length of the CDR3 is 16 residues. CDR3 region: CASSLESSPRWTEAFF. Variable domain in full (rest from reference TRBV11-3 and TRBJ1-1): EAGVVQSPRYKIIEKKQPVAFWCNPISGHNTLYWYLQNLGQGPELLIRYENEEAVDDSQLPKDRFSAERLKGVDSTLKIQPAELGDSAVYLCASSLESSPRWTEAFFGQGTRLTVV.

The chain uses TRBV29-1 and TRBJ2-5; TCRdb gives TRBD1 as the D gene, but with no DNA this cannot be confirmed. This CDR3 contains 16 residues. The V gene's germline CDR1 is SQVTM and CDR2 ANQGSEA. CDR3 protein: CSVQGVMTGDGETQYF.

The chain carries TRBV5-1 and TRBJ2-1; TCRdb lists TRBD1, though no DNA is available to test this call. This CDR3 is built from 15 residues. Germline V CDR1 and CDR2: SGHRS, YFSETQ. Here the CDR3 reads CASSLAFGTHNEQFF.

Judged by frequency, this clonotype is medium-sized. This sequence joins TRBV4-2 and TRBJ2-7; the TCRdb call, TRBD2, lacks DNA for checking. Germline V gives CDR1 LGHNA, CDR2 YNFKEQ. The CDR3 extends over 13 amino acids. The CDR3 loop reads CASTGLAGEEQYF.

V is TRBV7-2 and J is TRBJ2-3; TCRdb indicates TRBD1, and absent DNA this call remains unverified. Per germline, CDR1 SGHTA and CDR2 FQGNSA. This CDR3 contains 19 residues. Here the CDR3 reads CASSSGRGQTGVGTDTQYF.

CDR3 loop: CASSSGRTGDTGELFF. This chain connects TRBV7-9 to TRBJ2-2; TCRdb lists TRBD1, though no DNA is available to test this call. This CDR3 region has 16 residues. Germline loops: CDR1 SEHNR, CDR2 FQNEAQ (reference sequence).

The CDR3 spells CASSLKSYEQYF. The V call is TRBV28, the J call TRBJ2-7. The CDR3 has 12 residues. CDR1 is MDHEN, CDR2 SYDVKM, per germline.

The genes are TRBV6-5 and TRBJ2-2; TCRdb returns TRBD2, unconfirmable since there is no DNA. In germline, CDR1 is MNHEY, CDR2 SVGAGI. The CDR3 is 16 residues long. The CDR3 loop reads CASSYGTSGNPGELFF.

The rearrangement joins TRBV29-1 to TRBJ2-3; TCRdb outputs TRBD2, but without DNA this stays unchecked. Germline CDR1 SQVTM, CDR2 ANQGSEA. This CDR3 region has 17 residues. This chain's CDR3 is CSVAAGTSGASTDTQYF.

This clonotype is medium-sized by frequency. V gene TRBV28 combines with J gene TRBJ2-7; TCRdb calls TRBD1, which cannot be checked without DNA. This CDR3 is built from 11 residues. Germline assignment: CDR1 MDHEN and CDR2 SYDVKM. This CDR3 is CASQGAYEQYF. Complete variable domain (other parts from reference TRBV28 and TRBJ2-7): DVKVTQSSRYLVKRTGEKVFLECVQDMDHENMFWYRQDPGLGLRLIYFSYDVKMKEKGDIPEGYSVSREKKERFSLILESASTNQTSMYLCASQGAYEQYFGPGTRLTVT.

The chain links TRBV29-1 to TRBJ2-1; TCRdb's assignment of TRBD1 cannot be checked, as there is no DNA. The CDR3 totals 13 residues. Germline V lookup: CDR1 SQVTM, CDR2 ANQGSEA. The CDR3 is CSVVIPLRNEQFF.

CDR3 residues: CSVDPSASGANYGYTF. This chain joins TRBV29-1 and TRBJ1-2. The CDR3 consists of 16 residues. Germline V gene sequence: CDR1 SQVTM, CDR2 ANQGSEA.

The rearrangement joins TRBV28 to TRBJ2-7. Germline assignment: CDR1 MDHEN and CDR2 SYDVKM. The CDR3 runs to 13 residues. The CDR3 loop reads CASSYRSSNEQYF.

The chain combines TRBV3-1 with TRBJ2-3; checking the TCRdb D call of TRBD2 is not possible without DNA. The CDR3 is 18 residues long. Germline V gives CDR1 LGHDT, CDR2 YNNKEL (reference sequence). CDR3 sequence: CASSDTGTSGRRTDTQYF.

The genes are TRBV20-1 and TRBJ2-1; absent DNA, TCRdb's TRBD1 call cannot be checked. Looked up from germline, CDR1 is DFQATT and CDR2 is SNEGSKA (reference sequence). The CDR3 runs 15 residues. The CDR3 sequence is CSATGSPGQANEQFF.

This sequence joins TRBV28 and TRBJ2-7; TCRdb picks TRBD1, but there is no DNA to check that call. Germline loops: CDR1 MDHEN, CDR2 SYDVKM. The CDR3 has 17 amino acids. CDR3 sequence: CASSSNTNRGLGYEQYF.

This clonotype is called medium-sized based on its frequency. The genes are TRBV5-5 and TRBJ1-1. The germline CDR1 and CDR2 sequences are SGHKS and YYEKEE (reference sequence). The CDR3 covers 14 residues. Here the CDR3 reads CASSWGAGNTEAFF.